One sample yielded the 20 T cell receptor beta chains listed below, sequenced in a study of blood T cell repertoires in COVID-19. Method: immunoSEQ multiplex PCR; TCRdb's copy keeps in-frame clones and lacks some. The sample records 250,000 or so clones, around 89% being singletons. The specimen was peripheral blood. The receptors were gathered from a man aged 30 to 39 with COVID-19, enrolled during active disease.

The chain has TRBV11-3 and TRBJ2-3; 9 bases align to TRBD2. Germline V gene sequence: CDR1 SGHNT, CDR2 YENEEA. V lost 0 bases, J lost 1 base, and 14 bases stayed unmatched. The CDR3 consists of 20 residues. DNA of the CDR3: TGTGCCAGCAGCTTAGACCTAGGTAGCGGGAGCAGGGGACGCACAGATACGCAGTATTTT. Amino acid sequence: CASSLDLGSGSRGRTDTQYF.

The chain has TRBV28 and TRBJ1-2, with a weak D call TRBD1 (5 bases). CDR1 and CDR2 from the germline V gene are MDHEN and SYDVKM. V was trimmed by 7 bases and J by 4 bases, leaving 16 bases between them. CDR3 length: 14 residues. CDR3 residues: CASTDSGVGYGYTF. CDR3 coding DNA: TGTGCCAGCACTGATTCGGGGGTAGGCTATGGCTACACCTTC.

V and J are TRBV30 and TRBJ2-1; 8 bases agree with TRBD1. The CDR3 totals 13 residues. Germline assignment: CDR1 GTSNPN and CDR2 SVGIG (reference sequence). Germline trimming cut 1 base from V and 10 bases from J; bases unmatched to any gene: 6. CDR3 residues: CAWSAGQAGEQFF. CDR3 in DNA: TGTGCCTGGAGTGCGGGACAGGCGGGGGAGCAGTTCTTC.

The V call is TRBV6-5, the J call TRBJ2-2, with a tentative D call TRBD2 (6 bases). Germline V gives CDR1 MNHEY, CDR2 SVGAGI. The V and J ends lost 2 bases and 3 bases respectively, with 13 bases between them. This CDR3 is built from 16 residues. CDR3 protein: CASSYAGGIHTGELFF. The CDR3 DNA reads as TGTGCCAGCAGTTACGCCGGGGGTATTCACACCGGGGAGCTGTTTTTT.

This chain links TRBV12-3 or TRBV12-4 with TRBJ2-7; perhaps TRBD2 as D (5 bases). V was clipped by 5 bases and J by 5 bases, with 13 bases between them. The CDR3 totals 13 residues. As DNA, the CDR3 is TGTGCCAGCAGTCAGGCGGGCCGAGACGAGCAGTACTTC. Residues: CASSQAGRDEQYF.

The rearrangement links TRBV2 to TRBJ1-1; the D is unclear. The ends were cut back, 2 bases at V and 5 bases at J, with 6 bases in the middle. The CDR3 runs 12 residues. Germline V gene lookup returns CDR1 SNHLY and CDR2 FYNNEI. DNA of the CDR3: TGTGCCAGCAGTGAAATGAGGACTGAAGCTTTCTTT. It encodes CASSEMRTEAFF.

V and J are TRBV7-3 and TRBJ2-7; the match to TRBD1 covers 8 bases. The germline CDR1 and CDR2 sequences are SGHTA and FQGTGA. V dropped 5 bases and J dropped 6; count of bases not matched to a gene: 6. CDR3 length: 13 residues. In DNA, the CDR3 is TGTGCCAGCAGCATTGGGACAGGTCGCGAGCAGTACTTC. It codes for CASSIGTGREQYF.

This clone is a singleton in its sample. The CDR3 loop reads CATSRGYYGYTF. In DNA form, the CDR3 reads TGTGCCACCAGTAGGGGTTACTATGGCTACACCTTC. The V and J genes are TRBV24-1 and TRBJ1-2, with D perhaps TRBD1 (5 bases). Trimming took 6 bases from V and 3 from J, leaving 7 bases between them. This CDR3 comprises 12 residues. Germline assignment: CDR1 KGHDR and CDR2 SFDVKD.

This clone has a single count. The chain links TRBV5-1 to TRBJ2-2; perhaps TRBD2 as D (6 bases). CDR3 length: 16 amino acids. Trimming removed 0 bases at V and 7 bases at J, with 16 bases between. Per germline, CDR1 SGHRS and CDR2 YFSETQ. CDR3 sequence reads: CASSLAASGRDGELFF. The CDR3 coding sequence is TGCGCCAGCAGCTTGGCTGCCTCAGGGCGGGACGGGGAGCTGTTTTTT.

The rearrangement joins TRBV28 to TRBJ1-2; D is uncertain. Germline values: CDR1 MDHEN, CDR2 SYDVKM. The V and J ends lost 3 bases and 6 bases respectively, with 8 bases between them. The CDR3 runs to 12 residues. The DNA of the CDR3 is TGTGCCAGCAGTTTCGGGAGGAATGGCTACACCTTC. This sequence encodes CASSFGRNGYTF.

The V gene is TRBV7-6, the J gene TRBJ1-6, with a weak D call TRBD1 (6 bases). The V and J ends lost 4 bases and 7 bases respectively, with 20 bases between them. This CDR3 is built from 17 residues. The germline V gene encodes CDR1 SGHVS and CDR2 FNYEAQ. CDR3 nucleotide sequence: TGTGCCAGCAGCTGGGAACAGGGCCCAATGCCGAATTCACCCCTCCACTTT. As protein: CASSWEQGPMPNSPLHF.

The chain couples TRBV27 to TRBJ2-3, with 9 bases that match TRBD2. Trimming at V came to 0 bases and at J to 0 bases, leaving 16 bases not matched to a gene. This CDR3 spans 21 amino acids. The germline V gene encodes CDR1 MNHEY and CDR2 SMNVEV (reference sequence). The CDR3 region has the DNA TGTGCCAGCAGTTTATCCGGTGTCGCTAGCCTAGCGGGATCTAGCACAGATACGCAGTATTTT. Protein product: CASSLSGVASLAGSSTDTQYF.

The chain employs TRBV28 and TRBJ1-2; TRBD1 is a possible D gene (6 bases). V lost 2 bases to trimming and J lost 7 bases, with 14 bases between them. Germline loops: CDR1 MDHEN, CDR2 SYDVKM. This CDR3 has 14 amino acids. The CDR3 region has the DNA TGTGCCAGCAGTTTAGTATCAGGGGCCGGTGGCTACACCTTC. Translation gives CASSLVSGAGGYTF.

V and J are TRBV27 and TRBJ1-6; unclear D gene. The CDR3 is 14 amino acids. The V end was cut by 2 bases, the J end by 10 bases, with 12 bases between. Per germline, CDR1 MNHEY and CDR2 SMNVEV (reference sequence). CDR3 in DNA: TGTGCCAGCAGTTTAGGCAGTGACAACTCACCCCTCCACTTT. This translates into CASSLGSDNSPLHF.

J is TRBJ2-7 and V is TRBV27, with a possible D match to TRBD2 (6 bases). Germline V gene data show CDR1 as MNHEY and CDR2 as SMNVEV (reference sequence). This CDR3 comprises 13 residues. V lost 6 bases to trimming and J lost 7 bases, with 16 bases between them. The CDR3 reads CASSLWEVGEQYF. For the CDR3, the DNA is TGTGCCAGCAGCTTGTGGGAGGTGGGAGAGCAGTACTTC.

V gene TRBV27 combines with J gene TRBJ2-4; TRBD2 aligns across 7 bases. Losses at the gene ends were 1 base for V and 0 bases for J; bases not matched to a gene: 6. CDR1 and CDR2 (germline): MNHEY, SMNVEV (reference sequence). The CDR3 loop spans 17 amino acids. The chain's CDR3 is CASSLYGGGGAKNIQYF. In DNA, the CDR3 is TGTGCCAGCAGTTTATACGGAGGCGGGGGAGCCAAAAACATTCAGTACTTC.

The chain combines TRBV5-4 with TRBJ2-1; 9 bases are a match to TRBD2. CDR3 length equals 18 residues. V trimming: 3 bases; J trimming: 5 bases; junction bases outside the gene matches: 15. CDR1 and CDR2 (germline): SGHNT, YYREEE (reference sequence). CDR3 sequence: CASSSLLWRGGPDNEQFF. CDR3 nucleotide sequence: TGTGCCAGCAGCTCATTACTCTGGCGGGGGGGCCCCGACAATGAGCAGTTCTTC.

This clone has a single count. The V and J genes are TRBV28 and TRBJ1-2; 9 bases map to TRBD1. Per germline, CDR1 MDHEN and CDR2 SYDVKM. This CDR3 spans 15 amino acids. Trimming removed 4 bases from V and 4 bases from J; junction bases left unmatched: 7. This chain's CDR3 is CASSSGTGTLYGYTF. The CDR3 region has the DNA TGTGCCAGCAGTTCCGGGACAGGGACCCTCTATGGCTACACCTTC.

DNA of the CDR3: TGTGCCAGCAGCTACAGGGGCGGTAATTCACCCCTCCACTTT. It yields the protein CASSYRGGNSPLHF. J is TRBJ1-6 and V is TRBV7-3; TRBD1 matches at 7 bases. Germline V CDR1 and CDR2: SGHTA, FQGTGA. The CDR3 consists of 14 residues. V dropped 4 bases and J dropped 6; count of bases not matched to a gene: 3.

The genes are TRBV6-6 and TRBJ1-1, with 8 bases aligning to TRBD1. Looked up from germline, CDR1 is MNHNY and CDR2 is SVGAGI (reference sequence). The CDR3 covers 16 residues. With 0 bases clipped from V and 6 bases from J, the junction kept 9 bases outside the gene matches. CDR3 amino acids: CASSYSIGQGIAEAFF. The CDR3 DNA reads as TGTGCCAGCAGTTACTCGATAGGACAGGGTATCGCTGAAGCTTTCTTT.